The 22 T cell receptor beta chains below were found in one sample sequenced in a study of blood T cell repertoires in COVID-19. Sequencing was performed with immunoSEQ multiplex PCR; in TCRdb, only in-frame clones are kept and a portion is missing. The data show about 300,000 clones, with about 90% seen just once and roughly 1.6% held by the top ten. The source material was peripheral blood. The receptor source for this set is a woman aged 40 to 49 who had recovered from COVID-19.

This clone has a single count. The V gene is TRBV27, the J gene TRBJ1-1, with TRBD1 as a possible D gene (6 bases). The V end lost 7 bases, the J end lost 7 bases, and 22 bases lay between the germline ends. This CDR3 has 15 amino acids. Germline lookup yields CDR1 MNHEY and CDR2 SMNVEV (reference sequence). Here the CDR3 reads CASIFFSGGGFEAFF. The CDR3 bases are TGTGCCAGCATTTTTTTTTCGGGGGGGGGCTTTGAAGCTTTCTTT.

The chain links TRBV5-1 to TRBJ1-2, with TRBD1 matching over 7 bases. Germline CDR1 SGHRS, CDR2 YFSETQ. The CDR3 length is 15 residues. V was pared by 5 bases and J by 4 bases, with 11 bases of the junction left unmatched. The CDR3 reads CASRMTGFSSYGYTF. DNA for the CDR3: TGCGCCAGCAGGATGACAGGGTTCTCTTCCTATGGCTACACCTTC.

This clone came up once. The chain uses TRBV6-4 and TRBJ2-5; unclear D gene. CDR3 length: 13 residues. Trimming cost V 2 bases and J 4 bases, with 8 bases left between them. Per germline, CDR1 MRHNA and CDR2 SNTAGT. The CDR3 nucleotides are TGTGCCAGCAGTGACGAGGTGGGAGAGACCCAGTACTTC. Residues: CASSDEVGETQYF.

V gene TRBV25-1 combines with J gene TRBJ2-7; 9 positions match TRBD1. The ends lost 1 base at V and 4 bases at J; junction bases unmatched: 11. The CDR3 totals 17 residues. Per the germline V gene, CDR1 is MGHDK and CDR2 is SYGVNS. The CDR3 loop is CASSESGGGTGRYEQYF. CDR3 bases: TGTGCCAGCAGTGAATCCGGAGGGGGGACAGGGAGGTACGAGCAGTACTTC.

The J gene is TRBJ2-3, the V gene TRBV15; D possibly corresponds to TRBD1 (5 bases). The CDR3 is 15 amino acids. CDR1 is LNHNV, CDR2 YYDKDF, per germline (reference sequence). V lost 1 base and J 4 bases, leaving 12 bases between the germline ends. The CDR3 here is CATSRVGDSPDTQYF. The CDR3 nucleotides read TGTGCCACCAGCAGAGTTGGAGACAGCCCAGATACGCAGTATTTT.

The rearrangement links TRBV5-1 to TRBJ1-4, with D unclear. With 1 base removed from V and 8 bases from J, the gap between germline ends came to 12 bases. Germline CDR1 is SGHRS and CDR2 is YFSETQ. This CDR3 is built from 14 residues. Written as DNA, the CDR3 is TGCGCCAGCAGCTTGTGGGTGGGCCAGGAAAAACTGTTTTTT. As protein: CASSLWVGQEKLFF.

The genes are TRBV7-3 and TRBJ2-2; weak D call: TRBD1 (6 bases). This CDR3 region has 16 residues. V lost 5 bases and J 0 bases, leaving 13 bases between the germline ends. Germline V CDR1 and CDR2: SGHTA, FQGTGA. CDR3 bases: TGTGCCAGCAGCCCAGGACAGCTTGCGAACACCGGGGAGCTGTTTTTT. It encodes CASSPGQLANTGELFF.

The V and J genes are TRBV5-1 and TRBJ2-1, with 7 bases fitting TRBD2. The CDR3 is made up of 15 amino acids. The germline V gene has CDR1 SGHRS and CDR2 YFSETQ. The junction had 4 bases not matched to a gene; V was cut back by 0 bases and J by 4 bases. The CDR3 is CASSLDAGEYNEQFF. The CDR3 DNA follows: TGCGCCAGCAGCTTGGACGCGGGGGAGTACAATGAGCAGTTCTTC.

V is TRBV30 and J is TRBJ1-4, with D hard to call. The CDR3 spans 13 residues. V lost 0 bases and J 8 bases, leaving 10 bases between the germline ends. Germline CDR1 reads GTSNPN; CDR2 reads SVGIG (reference sequence). CDR3: CAWSVGLGEKLFF. CDR3 in DNA: TGTGCCTGGAGTGTAGGACTCGGCGAAAAACTGTTTTTT. Filled out from reference TRBV30 and TRBJ1-4, the complete variable domain reads SQTIHQWPATLVQPVGSPLSLECTVEGTSNPNLYWYRQAAGRGLQLLFYSVGIGQISSEVPQNLSASRPQDRQFILSSKKLLLSDSGFYLCAWSVGLGEKLFFGSGTQLSVL.

The chain links TRBV6-5 to TRBJ1-5; D is uncertain. V was trimmed by 0 bases and J by 0 bases, leaving 6 bases between them. The germline V gene has CDR1 MNHEY and CDR2 SVGAGI. The CDR3 totals 15 residues. The CDR3 DNA is TGTGCCAGCAGTTACTCCCTCGGTAGCAATCAGCCCCAGCATTTT. Amino acid sequence: CASSYSLGSNQPQHF.

V is TRBV4-3 and J is TRBJ2-7; D is uncertain. The V end lost 3 bases, the J end lost 0 bases, and 12 bases lay between the germline ends. The CDR3 extends over 15 amino acids. CDR1 LGHNA and CDR2 YSLEER come from the germline V gene. In nucleotides, the CDR3 is TGCGCCAGCAGCCATGCTTTTCGCGGCTCCTACGAGCAGTACTTC. It codes for CASSHAFRGSYEQYF.

J is TRBJ1-1 and V is TRBV6-1; D unresolved. From germline, CDR1 is MNHNS and CDR2 SASEGT. CDR3 length: 14 amino acids. Trimming pared 2 bases from V and 1 base from J, leaving 8 bases between. Here the CDR3 reads CASSEWLANTEAFF. The DNA for the CDR3 is TGTGCCAGCAGTGAATGGCTAGCGAACACTGAAGCTTTCTTT.

This clone was picked up one time. The chain combines TRBV4-1 with TRBJ2-7, with 10 bases that match TRBD1. CDR1 and CDR2 (germline): MGHRA, YSYEKL. Trimming at V came to 0 bases and at J to 4 bases, leaving 3 bases not matched to a gene. This CDR3 region has 15 residues. The CDR3 DNA reads TGCGCCAGCAGCCAAGATGGGGGACAGGGGTACGAGCAGTACTTC. Translating it yields CASSQDGGQGYEQYF.

The chain links TRBV7-9 to TRBJ2-1; D may be TRBD2 (6 bases). The CDR3 runs 15 residues. Germline V gives CDR1 SEHNR, CDR2 FQNEAQ (reference sequence). V gave up 6 bases and J gave up 5 bases, with 17 bases separating them. The CDR3 is CASSSERIADNEQFF. In DNA, the CDR3 is TGTGCCAGCAGTTCAGAGAGGATAGCGGACAATGAGCAGTTCTTC.

The chain joins TRBV5-4 to TRBJ1-4; D uncertain. V lost 4 bases to trimming and J lost 8 bases, with 15 bases between them. CDR3 length equals 14 residues. Germline CDR1 is SGHNT and CDR2 is YYREEE (reference sequence). The CDR3 region is CASSLQSGEEKLFF. CDR3 sequence (DNA): TGTGCCAGCAGCCTCCAATCTGGGGAGGAAAAACTGTTTTTT. Supplemented by reference TRBV5-4 and TRBJ1-4, the full variable domain reads ETGVTQSPTHLIKTRGQQVTLRCSSQSGHNTVSWYQQALGQGPQFIFQYYREEENGRGNFPPRFSGLQFPNYSSELNVNALELDDSALYLCASSLQSGEEKLFFGSGTQLSVL.

The chain joins TRBV5-1 to TRBJ2-1, with 7 bases lining up with TRBD2. CDR1 is SGHRS and CDR2 is YFSETQ in the germline V gene. This CDR3 region has 15 residues. V was pared by 0 bases and J by 1 base, with 1 base of the junction left unmatched. The CDR3 loop reads CASSLDGGSYNEQFF. The CDR3 DNA reads TGCGCCAGCAGCTTGGACGGGGGGTCCTACAATGAGCAGTTCTTC.

The chain uses TRBV5-5 and TRBJ2-7; D possibly corresponds to TRBD2 (7 bases). Trimming stripped 7 bases from V and 0 bases from J, with 26 bases between. The V gene's germline CDR1 is SGHKS and CDR2 YYEKEE (reference sequence). This CDR3 spans 18 amino acids. This CDR3 is CASQLRLGGGLSSYEQYF. CDR3 sequence (DNA): TGTGCCAGCCAACTCCGATTGGGCGGGGGCCTCAGCTCCTACGAGCAGTACTTC. The variable domain in full, with the rest retrieved from reference TRBV5-5 and TRBJ2-7, is DAGVTQSPTHLIKTRGQQVTLRCSPISGHKSVSWYQQVLGQGPQFIFQYYEKEERGRGNFPDRFSARQFPNYSSELNVNALLLGDSALYLCASQLRLGGGLSSYEQYFGPGTRLTVT.

The rearrangement uses TRBV2 and TRBJ1-5; 7 bases match TRBD1. From germline, CDR1 is SNHLY and CDR2 FYNNEI. Trimming took 5 bases from V and 0 from J; bases not matched to a gene: 10. This CDR3 has 17 residues. For the CDR3, the DNA is TGTGCCAGCAGTACGACAGGGTACGGTGATAGCAATCAGCCCCAGCATTTT. Translated: CASSTTGYGDSNQPQHF.

The rearrangement links TRBV3-1 (or the pseudogene TRBV3-2) to TRBJ1-6; D not certain. The CDR3 totals 15 residues. The germline CDR1 and CDR2 sequences are LGHDT and YNNKEL (reference sequence). V lost 0 bases and J lost 7, with 10 bases in between. The CDR3, as DNA: TGTGCCAGCAGCCAAGATTGGGAGACCAATTCACCCCTCCACTTT. It translates to CASSQDWETNSPLHF.

V gene TRBV6-5 combines with J gene TRBJ2-6; D is unresolved. Trimming shortened V by 2 bases and J by 0 bases, and 8 bases separated the two germline ends. CDR3 size: 16 residues. Germline CDR1 MNHEY, CDR2 SVGAGI. The CDR3 is CASSYSTVSGANVLTF. CDR3 DNA sequence: TGTGCCAGCAGTTACAGTACTGTCTCTGGGGCCAACGTCCTGACTTTC.

CDR3 sequence: CASSLGLAGGPQETQYF. The CDR3 DNA is TGCGCCAGCAGCTTGGGACTAGCGGGGGGGCCCCAAGAGACCCAGTACTTC. This chain connects TRBV5-1 to TRBJ2-5, with TRBD2 matching over 14 bases. V shed 0 bases, J shed 1 base, and the junction held 2 bases outside the gene matches. Looked up from germline, CDR1 is SGHRS and CDR2 is YFSETQ. The CDR3 spans 17 residues.

CDR3 protein: CASRRQGNTEAFF. The CDR3 nucleotides read TGTGCCAGCAGACGACAGGGAAACACTGAAGCTTTCTTT. The V gene is TRBV12-3 or TRBV12-4, the J gene TRBJ1-1, with TRBD1 matching 7 bases. The CDR3 is 13 residues long. The ends lost 6 bases at V and 2 bases at J; junction bases unmatched: 3.